The rows below give T cell receptor beta chains drawn from one sample of a study of blood T cell repertoires in COVID-19. Clones were read by immunoSEQ multiplex PCR, and TCRdb kept only the in-frame ones, dropping some. The table lists over 400,000 clones, 75% to 90% of them singletons. Sequenced material: peripheral blood. All receptors derive from a woman in her 30s with active or convalescent COVID-19. CDR3s include the opening cysteine and the closing phenylalanine or tryptophan. A D gene is named only where the DNA matches it firmly. Not every row has a clone size; where given, it reads once, few, many or a size class.

size,D,J,V,DNA,CDR3
.,.,TRBJ2-2,TRBV6-5,TGTGCCAGCAGTTACTCCGCAGGGGACACCGGGGAGCTGTTTTTT,CASSYSAGDTGELFF
.,TRBD1,TRBJ2-2,TRBV6-5,TGTGCCAGCAGAACCGGGACAGGGCCCCCCGGGGAGCTGTTTTTT,CASRTGTGPPGELFF
.,TRBD2,TRBJ2-1,TRBV6-2/TRBV6-3,TGTGCCAGCAGTGTGACTAGCGGGAGTATCTCCTACAATGAGCAGTTCTTC,CASSVTSGSISYNEQFF
.,.,TRBJ1-2,TRBV30,TGTGCCTGGAGCGGGGGGGTAGGCTACACCTTC,CAWSGGVGYTF
.,.,TRBJ1-1,TRBV4-1,TGCGCCAGCAGCCTTAACAGGGCGGCCACTGAAGCTTTCTTT,CASSLNRAATEAFF
.,.,TRBJ2-7,TRBV11-2,TGTGCCAGCAGCTTGAGGGATCTTAAGGGATACGAGCAGTACTTC,CASSLRDLKGYEQYF
once,.,TRBJ2-7,TRBV5-5,TGTGCCAGCAGCTTGAAGGGAAGTAAGGGGTACGAGCAGTACTTC,CASSLKGSKGYEQYF
once,TRBD1,TRBJ1-2,TRBV30,TGTGCCTGGAGGAAAGGACAGGGGGCTAACTATGGCTACACCTTC,CAWRKGQGANYGYTF
.,TRBD1,TRBJ2-7,TRBV5-1,TGCGCCAGCAGCTTGGCGACAGGGTACGAGCAGTACTTC,CASSLATGYEQYF
.,.,TRBJ1-6,TRBV3-1/TRBV3-2,TGTGCCAGCAGCCCACAGGGTAGTAATTCACCCCTCCACTTT,CASSPQGSNSPLHF
.,TRBD1,TRBJ1-4,TRBV6-5,TGTGCCAGCAGTTCAAAGGGACAGGAAGGTGAAAAACTGTTTTTT,CASSSKGQEGEKLFF
.,.,TRBJ1-4,TRBV19,TGTGCCAGTAGCCTCATACAGGGTATTGCAACTAATGAAAAACTGTTTTTT,CASSLIQGIATNEKLFF
.,.,TRBJ2-1,TRBV6-2/TRBV6-3,TGTGCCAGCAGTCTAGCAGGCTACAATGAGCAGTTCTTC,CASSLAGYNEQFF
.,.,TRBJ2-2,TRBV5-1,TGCGCCAGCAGCTTGGCCTCAGCGAACACCGGGGAGCTGTTTTTT,CASSLASANTGELFF
.,TRBD1,TRBJ1-4,TRBV10-3,TGTGCCATCGGAGAACAGGGGGAGCGAGAAAAACTGTTTTTT,CAIGEQGEREKLFF
.,TRBD1,TRBJ2-3,TRBV7-9,TGTGCCAGCAGCATTTACCTCAACAGGGGGGGCACAGATACGCAGTATTTT,CASSIYLNRGGTDTQYF
.,.,TRBJ1-6,TRBV5-6,TGTGCCAGCAGCTTGGCCGAGTATAATTCACCCCTCCACTTT,CASSLAEYNSPLHF
.,.,TRBJ2-3,TRBV24-1,TGTGCCACCAGTGATCCGGAGGGCGCAGATACGCAGTATTTT,CATSDPEGADTQYF
.,.,TRBJ1-6,TRBV5-1,TGCGCCAGCAGCTTGCAACCACAGGGCGCGGCTAATTCACCCCTCCACTTT,CASSLQPQGAANSPLHF
.,.,TRBJ2-6,TRBV15,TGTGCCACCAGCCAGGGGACGTCTGGGGCCAACGTCCTGACTTTC,CATSQGTSGANVLTF
once,.,TRBJ2-5,TRBV12-3/TRBV12-4,TGTGCCAGCAGTCTGGGAGCCCTAGAGACCCAGTACTTC,CASSLGALETQYF
.,.,TRBJ2-1,TRBV5-5,TGTGCCAGCAGCTTGGGGACTCGCCCCAATGAGCAGTTCTTC,CASSLGTRPNEQFF
.,.,TRBJ2-1,TRBV19,TGTGCCAGTAGTATATCACGGAGCCGGAGGTCCTACAATGAGCAGTTCTTC,CASSISRSRRSYNEQFF